Listed below are T cell receptor beta chains from one sample, sequenced in a study of blood T cells in healthy people across ages. TCRdb called the 5' RACE reads again in MiXCR, with one record for every CDR3 protein. The profile shows over 700,000 distinct CDR3 sequences, roughly 25% of them singletons. This same sample was also taken into another study, of T cells of mothers and their children.

Sequencing was performed on blood. These receptors came from a boy between 10 and 17 years old in good health. The CDR3 runs from the conserved cysteine through the conserved F or W. Each record gives: CDR3 protein, J gene, V gene, clone size. Size tells how often a clone was seen (once, few, many) or the class of an expanded clone, and some rows leave it out.

CDR3: CASSPRYSSGRSYNEQFF; J: TRBJ2-1; V: TRBV7-9; size: -
CDR3: CASSVGDQETQYF; J: TRBJ2-5; V: TRBV4-3; size: few
CDR3: CASSPSNSEKLFF; J: TRBJ1-4; V: TRBV7-2; size: few
CDR3: CASSSRTGSGYTF; J: TRBJ1-2; V: TRBV12-3/TRBV12-4; size: few
CDR3: CASSLANSQETQYF; J: TRBJ2-5; V: TRBV7-9; size: -
CDR3: CSVEQGDTEAFF; J: TRBJ1-1; V: TRBV29-1; size: few
CDR3: CSAGRGEGNTIYF; J: TRBJ1-3; V: TRBV20-1; size: few
CDR3: CASSPVGAREKLFF; J: TRBJ1-4; V: TRBV12-3/TRBV12-4; size: few
CDR3: CASSYGTGKNTEAFF; J: TRBJ1-1; V: TRBV5-1; size: few
CDR3: CSALGEAGGPSYNEQFF; J: TRBJ2-1; V: TRBV20-1; size: few
CDR3: CSARRTEFTYEQYF; J: -; V: TRBV20-1; size: many
CDR3: CASSFSGQNRPQHF; J: TRBJ1-5; V: TRBV28; size: few
CDR3: CSASGGDTGELLF; J: TRBJ2-2; V: TRBV20-1; size: once
CDR3: CAISARQGEGHNEQFF; J: -; V: TRBV10-3; size: -
CDR3: CASSPQGSGQPQHF; J: TRBJ1-5; V: TRBV12-3/TRBV12-4; size: -
CDR3: CATSDLGRETQYF; J: TRBJ2-5; V: TRBV24-1; size: -
CDR3: CASSPTGGVIETQYF; J: TRBJ2-5; V: TRBV7-2; size: -
CDR3: CASSFEASGTQYF; J: TRBJ2-5; V: TRBV27; size: -
CDR3: CASSLNREDEAFF; J: TRBJ1-1; V: TRBV12-3/TRBV12-4; size: -
CDR3: CASSLLAGSLYEQYF; J: TRBJ2-7; V: TRBV12-3/TRBV12-4; size: -
CDR3: CSARQIEAFF; J: TRBJ1-1; V: TRBV20-1; size: once
CDR3: CASSGRDTGANVLTF; J: TRBJ2-6; V: TRBV19; size: -
CDR3: CASSPIAGGTYEQYF; J: TRBJ2-7; V: TRBV27; size: -
CDR3: CASSQEQSTYEQYF; J: TRBJ2-7; V: TRBV4-3; size: -
CDR3: CASSLSARTKQETQYF; J: TRBJ2-5; V: TRBV7-9; size: -
CDR3: CASSHRVQRPNYNEQFF; J: TRBJ2-1; V: TRBV28; size: -
CDR3: CASSFFVLATTAGYTF; J: TRBJ1-2; V: TRBV12-3/TRBV12-4; size: -
CDR3: CASTRDRSQPNYGYTF; J: TRBJ1-2; V: TRBV7-9; size: few
CDR3: CSVDSMTNTGELFF; J: TRBJ2-2; V: TRBV29-1; size: -
CDR3: CSARVLADITDTQYF; J: TRBJ2-3; V: TRBV20-1; size: -
CDR3: CASSEVVNTEAFF; J: TRBJ1-1; V: TRBV5-1; size: few
CDR3: CASSEVLAGGLIDEQFF; J: -; V: TRBV6-1; size: -
CDR3: CASSIGLQGGEQYF; J: -; V: TRBV19; size: few
CDR3: CASSFRPGAEDTQYF; J: TRBJ2-3; V: TRBV7-3; size: few
CDR3: CASSLRRQLYGYTF; J: TRBJ1-2; V: TRBV28; size: few
CDR3: CSAQTPSGPSTDTQYF; J: TRBJ2-3; V: TRBV29-1; size: -
CDR3: CSASQAGVPRINPYEQYF; J: TRBJ2-7; V: TRBV20-1; size: -
CDR3: CASRADSAPNYGYTF; J: TRBJ1-2; V: TRBV27; size: -
CDR3: CASSSLASGRNYEQYF; J: TRBJ2-7; V: TRBV28; size: few
CDR3: CSARIRPGHSYNEQFF; J: TRBJ2-1; V: TRBV20-1; size: few
CDR3: CASSHGPGLAGEQYF; J: TRBJ2-7; V: TRBV4-1; size: -
CDR3: CATLFGTAGNTIYF; J: TRBJ1-3; V: TRBV6-6; size: -
CDR3: CASSLDGGGASYSGANVLTF; J: TRBJ2-6; V: TRBV11-3; size: -
CDR3: CASSLRGGIQETQYF; J: TRBJ2-5; V: TRBV28; size: few
CDR3: CSVGMRLAGAYEQYF; J: TRBJ2-7; V: TRBV29-1; size: -
CDR3: CASSQPLSTAPYGQYF; J: TRBJ2-7; V: TRBV4-2; size: -
CDR3: CASTGVGETQYF; J: TRBJ2-5; V: TRBV12-3/TRBV12-4; size: few
CDR3: CASSLMASGSTDTQYF; J: TRBJ2-3; V: TRBV7-3; size: -
CDR3: CASRLGTGTSGANVLTF; J: TRBJ2-6; V: TRBV5-1; size: -
CDR3: CASSAWGQTGGYTF; J: TRBJ1-2; V: TRBV2; size: few
CDR3: CASSGTGTTNPYEQYF; J: TRBJ2-7; V: TRBV5-6; size: few
CDR3: CASSSLPYASGGRADTQYF; J: TRBJ2-3; V: TRBV12-3/TRBV12-4; size: -
CDR3: CASSLGMGTEAFF; J: TRBJ1-1; V: TRBV12-3/TRBV12-4; size: few
CDR3: CASSVDPGNGAFF; J: TRBJ1-1; V: TRBV9; size: few
CDR3: CASSPRQIYEQYF; J: TRBJ2-7; V: TRBV28; size: -
CDR3: CATSKGPLLNTGELFF; J: TRBJ2-2; V: TRBV15; size: -
CDR3: CASRPGGYNEQFF; J: -; V: TRBV6-2/TRBV6-3; size: few
CDR3: CASSQGRTGSQAFF; J: TRBJ1-1; V: TRBV14; size: few